This T cell receptor (beta chain) is from a study of blood T cell repertoires in COVID-19. The CDR3 has 16 residues. V lost 3 bases to trimming and J lost 4 bases; unmatched junction nucleotides: 10. CDR1 and CDR2 from the germline V gene are LGHNA and YSLEER. Assay: immunoSEQ multiplex PCR; the TCRdb copy retains only in-frame clones and omits some. The sample has some 40,000 clones, around 90% seen once. This sequence joins TRBV4-3 and TRBJ1-1; TRBD1 matches at 8 bases. Sequencing was carried out using peripheral blood. The receptor's source is a human donor in a cohort sampled during active COVID-19. The CDR3 region is CASSQDRTGSVTEAFF. For the CDR3, the DNA is TGCGCCAGCAGCCAGGATAGGACAGGGTCGGTCACTGAAGCTTTCTTT.